What follows describes a single TCR beta chain. Its target antigen remains unknown. The sample holds no much larger clone one base away, and base qualities are not on file. This sample is part of a study of CD8 T cells in ankylosing spondylitis (dated by TCRdb to about 2017). General notes on the study: The study set out to find disease-linked TCR variants by profiling T cell receptor beta repertoires in ankylosing spondylitis patients and healthy donors. The whole study cohort included over 85 healthy donors and 20 to 25 ankylosing spondylitis patients. Samples of peripheral blood were taken, and for ankylosing spondylitis patients, synovial fluid was collected as well. Overall results and qualifications from the work: Significant enrichment of the disease-linked clones was reported in matched synovial fluid samples from ankylosing spondylitis patients. Some motif variants had previously been reported in the synovial fluid and blood of reactive arthritis patients, which suggests shared mechanisms of disease initiation. A TCR beta motif made up of about eight highly homologous amino acid variants appeared to be characteristic of blood from ankylosing spondylitis patients. In peripheral blood, the disease-linked clones were found at relatively low frequencies and had a CD8+ phenotype.

Compared with germline, V lacks 0 bases and J lacks 6 bases; bases without a gene match: 3. According to the germline V gene, CDR1 reads SGDLS and CDR2 reads YYNGEE. Reading from cysteine to phenylalanine, the CDR3 counts 15 amino acids. Solely the CDR3 DNA is kept, with 45 bases framed from the first base. Instrument used: Illumina HiSeq 2500. Quantitative 5'-RACE with molecular barcodes was used to prepare TCR beta libraries. In the source study's methods: To identify disease-linked TCR variants, a new computational method was used, one built on a probabilistic model of VDJ rearrangement. TCRdb handled the public reads itself, with Q25 trimming in fastp and clone calling in MiXCR, and kept productive beta chains. One record per CDR3 amino acid sequence lists the most common genes and DNA. TCRdb, rather than the study authors, made the V and J calls. Within this sample are about 170,000 distinct CDR3 sequences, with about a sixth of them counted one time only. The top ten clonotypes cover roughly 7.7% of the sample.

The receptor was isolated from a male donor with ankylosing spondylitis or in good health (not recorded which). The V and J segments used are TRBV9 and TRBJ2-7; 13 central nucleotides agree with TRBD2. What was sequenced was blood, either unsorted or a sorted T cell fraction (not recorded which). The DNA sequence is given as TGTGCCAGCAGCGTAGCTACTAGCGGGAGGGCCGAGCAGTACTTC. It translates to CASSVATSGRAEQYF.